This entry lists 18 T cell receptor beta chains sequenced from one sample in a study of cytomegalovirus exposure and HLA in healthy donors (dated by TCRdb to the late 2010s). Library preparation was by the immunoSEQ multiplex PCR assay. A mixture of 60 forward primers for TCR Vbeta segments and 13 reverse primers for TCR Jbeta segments was used in the multiplex PCR. Entries here come from immuneACCESS through TCRdb and include only in-frame sequences with V and J called. Some clones fail to appear in such tables; in the studies checked, an unresolved V gene covers under half of the shortfall, and the cause of the remainder is unknown. The sample has 95,000 to 100,000 clones on record, around 69% of them singletons. The ten top clones hold 15% to 20% of the sample. The sample was PBMCs. These receptor sequences come from a woman aged 60-75 years in good health and CMV-seropositive.

The V and J genes are TRBV28 and TRBJ2-1, with D tentatively TRBD1 (5 bases). V was clipped by 5 bases and J by 6 bases, with 20 bases between them. The CDR3 runs 16 residues. Germline V gene data show CDR1 as MDHEN and CDR2 as SYDVKM. The CDR3 sequence: CASSDRGQGRGNEQFF. The CDR3 DNA reads TGTGCCAGCAGTGACCGCGGACAAGGAAGAGGCAATGAGCAGTTCTTC.

This clone appeared a few times. The CDR3 nucleotides are TGTGCCAGCACCAGCGGGAGACGGTACGAGCAGTACTTC. The encoded protein is CASTSGRRYEQYF. This chain connects TRBV2 to TRBJ2-7, with 8 bases fitting TRBD2. CDR3 size: 13 residues. Germline V CDR1 and CDR2: SNHLY, FYNNEI. The trim removed 7 bases at V and 4 bases at J, leaving 6 bases unmatched.

This clone was counted a few times. The chain recombines TRBV12-5 with TRBJ1-1; D is unclear. V was trimmed by 8 bases and J by 4 bases, leaving 14 bases between them. CDR3 length equals 13 residues. Germline V CDR1 and CDR2: LGHNT, FRNRAP. The CDR3: CASRRRVGTEAFF. The CDR3 DNA reads TGTGCTAGTAGGAGGCGAGTGGGCACTGAAGCTTTCTTT.

The CDR3 loop is CASSAGGGAKNIQYF. The CDR3 coding sequence is TGTGCCAGCAGCGCGGGGGGAGGAGCCAAAAACATTCAGTACTTC. The chain joins TRBV9 to TRBJ2-4, with TRBD2 matching over 7 bases. The CDR3 runs 15 residues. J lost 0 bases, V lost 3 bases, and 3 bases had no gene match. Germline values: CDR1 SGDLS, CDR2 YYNGEE.

J is TRBJ2-2 and V is TRBV19; the match to TRBD1 covers 7 bases. The V gene end was trimmed by 6 bases and the J gene end by 0 bases; junction bases not matched to a gene: 7. From germline, CDR1 is LNHDA and CDR2 SQIVND (reference sequence). The CDR3 consists of 16 residues. CDR3 region: CASSLDRVTNTGELFF. CDR3 DNA: TGTGCCAGTAGCCTCGACAGGGTAACGAACACCGGGGAGCTGTTTTTT.

The table lists this clone with a count of one. The chain couples TRBV9 to TRBJ2-3; D is unclear. Germline V gene data show CDR1 as SGDLS and CDR2 as YYNGEE. The CDR3 spans 13 residues. The V gene lost 4 bases and the J gene lost 0 bases, with 6 bases spanning the gap. The CDR3 DNA follows: TGTGCCAGCAGCTTAACTAGCACAGATACGCAGTATTTT. This translates into CASSLTSTDTQYF.

The chain links TRBV6-5 to TRBJ2-7, with 9 bases lining up with TRBD2. The CDR3 sequence is 15 residues long. Germline V gene sequence: CDR1 MNHEY, CDR2 SVGAGI. V lost 6 bases and J lost 2; bases outside the gene matches: 8. The DNA of the CDR3 is TGTGCCAGCAGAAGGGCGACTAGCGGAACCTACGAGCAGTACTTC. It codes for CASRRATSGTYEQYF.

The chain joins TRBV7-2 to TRBJ2-5; maybe TRBD1 (5 bases). Germline CDR1 reads SGHTA; CDR2 reads FQGNSA. The CDR3 has 12 amino acids. V lost 1 base, J lost 6 bases, and 6 bases lay in between. For the CDR3, the DNA is TGTGCCAGCAGCTTAGGGGGCAAGACCCAGTACTTC. Translating it yields CASSLGGKTQYF. Full variable domain (missing parts from reference TRBV7-2 and TRBJ2-5): GAGVSQSPSNKVTEKGKDVELRCDPISGHTALYWYRQSLGQGLEFLIYFQGNSAPDKSGLPSDRFSAERTGGSVSTLTIQRTQQEDSAVYLCASSLGGKTQYFGPGTRLLVL.

The rearrangement joins TRBV6-5 to TRBJ2-7; possible D gene TRBD2, 5 bases. Germline assignment: CDR1 MNHEY and CDR2 SVGAGI. Trimming removed 0 bases from V and 3 bases from J, with 12 bases in between. This CDR3 region has 15 residues. The CDR3 spells CASSYSPTGVYEQYF. Written as DNA, the CDR3 is TGTGCCAGCAGTTACTCTCCGACCGGGGTCTACGAGCAGTACTTC.

The genes are TRBV4-2 and TRBJ1-6, with D uncertain. Germline values: CDR1 LGHNA, CDR2 YNFKEQ. Trimming stripped 4 bases from V and 7 bases from J, with 11 bases between. CDR3 length: 14 residues. Written as DNA, the CDR3 is TGTGCCAGCAGCCCCGGGAGTTTGAATTCACCCCTCCACTTT. This codes for CASSPGSLNSPLHF.

The gene calls are TRBV7-2 and TRBJ2-1; 7 nucleotides align to TRBD1. CDR1 is SGHTA and CDR2 is FQGNSA in the germline V gene. The V segment lost 2 bases and the J segment 9 bases; nucleotides outside the gene matches: 10. This CDR3 comprises 15 residues. CDR3 sequence reads: CASSLSTGLESEQFF. The DNA for the CDR3 is TGTGCCAGCAGCTTATCGACAGGGCTGGAAAGTGAGCAGTTCTTC.

This clone was found a few times. The chain employs TRBV7-6 and TRBJ2-2, with unresolved D. V dropped 11 bases and J dropped 1 base, with 8 bases sitting between them. This CDR3 region has 12 residues. CDR1 is SGHVS and CDR2 is FNYEAQ in the germline V gene. Here the CDR3 reads CAVLGNTGELFF. The CDR3 nucleotides read TGTGCCGTCCTCGGGAACACCGGGGAGCTGTTTTTT.

The V gene is TRBV9, the J gene TRBJ2-1, with 13 nucleotides matching TRBD2. The CDR3 loop spans 16 amino acids. Germline loops: CDR1 SGDLS, CDR2 YYNGEE. The V segment lost 0 bases and the J segment 9 bases; nucleotides outside the gene matches: 6. The CDR3 here is CASSVGTSGRVSEQFF. As DNA, the CDR3 is TGTGCCAGCAGCGTAGGCACTAGCGGGAGGGTAAGTGAGCAGTTCTTC.

The rearrangement uses TRBV19 and TRBJ2-3; the match to TRBD2 covers 7 bases. The germline V gene encodes CDR1 LNHDA and CDR2 SQIVND (reference sequence). This CDR3 is built from 14 residues. The ends lost 3 bases at V and 4 bases at J; junction bases unmatched: 4. The CDR3 sequence: CASSIRGDSDTQYF. The CDR3 DNA reads TGTGCCAGTAGTATTCGGGGGGACTCAGATACGCAGTATTTT.

This clone was seen just once. This rearrangement joins TRBV29-1 to TRBJ1-2; D is unclear. Germline values: CDR1 SQVTM, CDR2 ANQGSEA. This CDR3 contains 14 residues. V lost 6 bases to trimming and J lost 8 bases, with 22 bases between them. CDR3 amino acids: CSVRREGWLRGYTF. Here the CDR3 DNA reads TGCAGCGTCCGACGAGAGGGCTGGTTACGGGGCTACACCTTC.

The chain joins TRBV5-1 to TRBJ2-1; 7 nucleotides match TRBD1. Trimming took 3 bases from V and 10 from J; bases not matched to a gene: 4. Germline V lookup: CDR1 SGHRS, CDR2 YFSETQ. CDR3 size: 12 residues. The CDR3 reads CASSSQDREQFF. The CDR3 nucleotides read TGCGCCAGCAGCTCCCAGGACAGGGAGCAGTTCTTC.

This chain connects TRBV5-6 to TRBJ1-2, with TRBD1 matching 11 bases. With V trimmed by 4 bases and J by 5 bases, 7 bases remained unmatched. This CDR3 comprises 15 residues. Germline loops: CDR1 SGHDT, CDR2 YYEEEE. In DNA, the CDR3 is TGTGCCAGCAGCCCGACGGGACAGGGGGGTTATGGCTACACCTTC. Protein product: CASSPTGQGGYGYTF.

This clone has a single count. The genes are TRBV25-1 and TRBJ1-2; D is ambiguous. This CDR3 contains 12 residues. CDR1 is MGHDK, CDR2 SYGVNS, per germline. V was trimmed by 2 bases and J by 4 bases, leaving 5 bases between them. The CDR3 DNA is TGTGCCAGCAGTGAAGGAGTCTATGGCTACACCTTC. Its protein product is CASSEGVYGYTF.